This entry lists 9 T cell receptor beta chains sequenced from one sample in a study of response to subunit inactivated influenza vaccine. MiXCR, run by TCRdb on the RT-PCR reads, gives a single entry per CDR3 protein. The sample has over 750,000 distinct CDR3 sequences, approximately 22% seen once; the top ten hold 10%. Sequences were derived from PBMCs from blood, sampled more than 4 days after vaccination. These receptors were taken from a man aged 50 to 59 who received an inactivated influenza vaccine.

Here the CDR3 DNA reads TGTGCCAGCAGTGTTAGGGCAACGAACACTGAAGCTTTCTTT. Residues: CASSVRATNTEAFF. The chain links TRBV6-1 to TRBJ1-1, with unresolved D. Between the trimmed V and J ends, which lost 4 bases and 1 base, there was a span of 10 bases. Germline CDR1 reads MNHNS; CDR2 reads SASEGT. The CDR3 sequence is 14 residues long.

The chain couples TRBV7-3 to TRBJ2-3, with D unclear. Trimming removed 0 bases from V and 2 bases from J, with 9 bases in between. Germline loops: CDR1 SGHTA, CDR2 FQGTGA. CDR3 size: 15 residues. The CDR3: CASSLTGGNTDTQYF. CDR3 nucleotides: TGTGCCAGCAGCTTAACGGGCGGCAACACAGATACGCAGTATTTT.

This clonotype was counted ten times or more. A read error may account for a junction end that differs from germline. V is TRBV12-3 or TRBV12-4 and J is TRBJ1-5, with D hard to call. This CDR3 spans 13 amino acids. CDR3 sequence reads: CASSLAGNQPQHF. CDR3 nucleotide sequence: TGTGCCAGCAGCTTAGCGGGCAATCAGCCCCAGCATTTT.

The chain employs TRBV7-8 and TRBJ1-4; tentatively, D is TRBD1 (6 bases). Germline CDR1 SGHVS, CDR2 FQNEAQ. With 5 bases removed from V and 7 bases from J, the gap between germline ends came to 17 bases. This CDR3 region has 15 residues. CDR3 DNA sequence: TGTGCCAGCAGCCCCTACAGGGCTCGAGGTGAAAAACTGTTTTTT. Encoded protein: CASSPYRARGEKLFF.

The CDR3 loop reads CASSQAGLAGVGGGELFF. In nucleotides, the CDR3 is TGCGCCAGCAGCCAAGCTGGACTAGCGGGGGTCGGAGGCGGGGAGCTGTTTTTT. This chain joins TRBV4-1 and TRBJ2-2, with TRBD2 matching over 13 bases. J gave up 7 bases and V 1 base, and 9 bases lay outside the gene matches. The CDR3 is 18 residues long. Germline V CDR1 and CDR2: MGHRA, YSYEKL.

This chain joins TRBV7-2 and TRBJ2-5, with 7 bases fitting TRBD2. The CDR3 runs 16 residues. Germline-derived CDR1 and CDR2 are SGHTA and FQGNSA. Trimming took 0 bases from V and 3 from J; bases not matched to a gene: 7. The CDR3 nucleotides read TGTGCCAGCAGCTTAGCACCTGGGGGGAGGGAAGAGACCCAGTACTTC. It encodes CASSLAPGGREETQYF.

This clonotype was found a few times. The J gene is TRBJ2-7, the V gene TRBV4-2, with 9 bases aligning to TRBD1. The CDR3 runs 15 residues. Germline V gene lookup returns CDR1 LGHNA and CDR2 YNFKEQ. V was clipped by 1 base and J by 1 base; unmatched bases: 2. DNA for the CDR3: TGTGCCAGCAGCCAAGCCGGGACAGGGTCCTACGAGCAGTACTTC. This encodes CASSQAGTGSYEQYF.

The CDR3 sequence: CATSRVLAGSNEQFF. CDR3 coding DNA: TGTGCCACCAGCAGAGTGCTAGCGGGAAGTAATGAGCAGTTCTTC. This chain connects TRBV15 to TRBJ2-1; 9 nucleotides line up with TRBD2. The CDR3 is 15 residues long. CDR1 is LNHNV, CDR2 YYDKDF, per germline (reference sequence). V dropped 1 base and J dropped 7; count of bases not matched to a gene: 5. Using reference TRBV15 and TRBJ2-1 for the parts outside the CDR3, the full variable domain is DAMVIQNPRYQVTQFGKPVTLSCSQTLNHNVMYWYQQKSSQAPKLLFHYYDKDFNNEADTPDNFQSRRPNTSFCFLDIRSPGLGDTAMYLCATSRVLAGSNEQFFGPGTRLTVL.

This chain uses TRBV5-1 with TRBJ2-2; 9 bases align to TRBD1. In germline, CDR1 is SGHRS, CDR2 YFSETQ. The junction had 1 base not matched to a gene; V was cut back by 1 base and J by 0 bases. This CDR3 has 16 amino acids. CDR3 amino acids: CASSLTGGPNTGELFF. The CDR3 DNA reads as TGCGCCAGCAGCTTGACAGGGGGCCCGAACACCGGGGAGCTGTTTTTT.